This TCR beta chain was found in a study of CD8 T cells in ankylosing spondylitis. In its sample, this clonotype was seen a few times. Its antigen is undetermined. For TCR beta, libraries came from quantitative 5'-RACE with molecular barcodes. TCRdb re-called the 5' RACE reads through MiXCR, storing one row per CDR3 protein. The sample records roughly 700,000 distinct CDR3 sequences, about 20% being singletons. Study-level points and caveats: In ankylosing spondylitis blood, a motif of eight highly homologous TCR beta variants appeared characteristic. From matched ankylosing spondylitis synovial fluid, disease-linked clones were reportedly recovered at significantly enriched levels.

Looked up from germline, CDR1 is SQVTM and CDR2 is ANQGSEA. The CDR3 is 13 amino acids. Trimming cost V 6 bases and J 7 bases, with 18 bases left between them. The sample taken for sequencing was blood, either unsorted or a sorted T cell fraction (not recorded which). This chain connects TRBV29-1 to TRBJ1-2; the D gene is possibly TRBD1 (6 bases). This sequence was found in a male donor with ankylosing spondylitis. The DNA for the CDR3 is TGCAGCGTCAACCGGGGGGGCTCTTCTGGCTACACCTTC. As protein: CSVNRGGSSGYTF.